A selection of T cell receptor beta chains follows, all from one sample in a study of PD-L1 blockade in urothelial cancer. Data came from immunoSEQ multiplex PCR; TCRdb stores just in-frame clones and leaves some out. This table holds 85,000 to 100,000 clones, more than 85% found once. The input for sequencing was PBMCs, taken around atezolizumab (anti-PD-L1) treatment. The receptors shown here come from a man aged 60 to 75 with urothelial cancer. Both conserved end residues are part of each CDR3. A D gene is named only where the DNA matches it firmly. Clone size is given for some rows only: seen once, a few or many times, or a class if the clone is expanded.

D | J | V | size | DNA | CDR3
. | TRBJ1-5 | TRBV30 | . | TGTGCCTGGAGTGTAGGGGCCCTCAAGGCGCCCCAGCATTTT | CAWSVGALKAPQHF
. | TRBJ2-3 | TRBV12-1 | once | TGTGCCAGCAGCCCCGAAAGGACTAGCGGGGCCGATACGCAGTATTTT | CASSPERTSGADTQYF
TRBD1 | TRBJ1-2 | TRBV4-3 | . | TGCGCCAGCAGCCAAGATCGAGTCATCTCAGGGGGTATCAGCTCCAATAACTATGGCTACACCTTC | CASSQDRVISGGISSNNYGYTF
TRBD1 | TRBJ1-1 | TRBV28 | . | TGTGCCAGCAGTTGGGACAGGGGGCGGACTGAAGCTTTCTTT | CASSWDRGRTEAFF
TRBD2 | TRBJ2-5 | TRBV5-1 | . | TGCGCCAGCAGCTTGGGCGGGGGGAACCAAGAGACCCAGTACTTC | CASSLGGGNQETQYF
. | TRBJ2-5 | TRBV10-3 | . | TGTGCCATCAGTGAAACAGGAGAGACCCAGTACTTC | CAISETGETQYF
TRBD2 | TRBJ2-1 | TRBV9 | . | TGTGCCAGCAGCGAGGGACTAGTGGGCAATGAGCAGTTCTTC | CASSEGLVGNEQFF
. | TRBJ2-7 | TRBV28 | . | TGTGCCAGCACGAGGGACACCTCCTACGAGCAGTACTTC | CASTRDTSYEQYF
TRBD2 | TRBJ2-3 | TRBV4-2 | once | TGTGCCAGCAGCCAAGGGACTAGCGGGGATACGCAGTATTTT | CASSQGTSGDTQYF
. | TRBJ2-7 | TRBV4-1 | . | TGCGCCAGCAGCCGCTCCCCCGGCGGCTTATCCTACGAGCAGTACTTC | CASSRSPGGLSYEQYF
. | TRBJ2-7 | TRBV7-2 | . | TGTGCCAGCAGCTTAGACCCCGATCTCGGGGAGCAGTACTTC | CASSLDPDLGEQYF
TRBD2 | TRBJ2-3 | TRBV6-4 | . | TGTGCCAGCAGTGAGGGGACTAGCGGCTATACGCAGTATTTT | CASSEGTSGYTQYF
TRBD1 | TRBJ1-4 | TRBV4-2 | once | TGTGCCAGCAGCCACGGGACAGGGGTCAATGAAAAACTGTTTTTT | CASSHGTGVNEKLFF
. | TRBJ2-7 | TRBV5-1 | . | TGCGCCAGCAGCTTCCCCGTGGCAGGGCCCCCCTACGAGCAGTACTTC | CASSFPVAGPPYEQYF
TRBD1 | TRBJ2-2 | TRBV27 | . | TGTGCCAGCAGTTCGACCGGGACAGGGGACGGGGAGCTGTTTTTT | CASSSTGTGDGELFF
. | TRBJ2-3 | TRBV5-4 | . | TGTGCCAGCAGCTCCCTTGGCACAGATACGCAGTATTTT | CASSSLGTDTQYF
TRBD2 | TRBJ2-5 | TRBV6-6 | . | TGTGCCAGCAGTATGGGACTAGCGCGCAACCAAGAGACCCAGTACTTC | CASSMGLARNQETQYF
TRBD2 | TRBJ2-3 | TRBV6-1 | . | TGTGCCAGCAGGAGGACGGGGGGTGGGACAGATACGCAGTATTTT | CASRRTGGGTDTQYF
. | TRBJ2-7 | TRBV9 | . | TGTGCCAGCACCCGAGGACAGTCTTCCTACTACGAGCAGTACTTC | CASTRGQSSYYEQYF
. | TRBJ2-3 | TRBV7-2 | . | TGTGCCAGCAGCCCCCGGTGGGGGGGGCCTAGCACAGATACGCAGTATTTT | CASSPRWGGPSTDTQYF
TRBD1 | TRBJ1-6 | TRBV25-1 | . | TGTGCCAGCAGTCCCGGGACAGCGAATTCACCCCTCCACTTT | CASSPGTANSPLHF
. | TRBJ2-2 | TRBV28 | once | TGTGCCAGCAGTTTATCCCCCGGCCAGGGCGGGGCCGGGGAGCTGTTTTTT | CASSLSPGQGGAGELFF
. | TRBJ2-2 | TRBV2 | . | TGTGCCAGTAACGGACAGACCACCGGGGAGCTGTTTTTT | CASNGQTTGELFF